Below, one TCR beta chain is given with its context. The data derive from a study of cytomegalovirus exposure and HLA in healthy donors. PCR primers comprised 60 Vbeta and 13 Jbeta primers. TCRdb's copy holds only in-frame clones and misses some; the assay was immunoSEQ multiplex PCR. The table includes about 63,000 clones, 71% detected once. The V and J ends lost 4 bases and 1 base, in that order; junction bases with no gene match: 8. The germline V gene has CDR1 SNHLY and CDR2 FYNNEI. This CDR3 has 17 amino acids. Specimen: PBMCs. The receptor was derived from a man aged 50-59 years in good health and CMV-seropositive. The V call is TRBV2, the J call TRBJ2-5; TRBD2 aligns across 11 bases. The CDR3 coding sequence is TGTGCCAGCAGTGTTGAACTAGCGGGAGTTGCCCAAGAGACCCAGTACTTC. Translated: CASSVELAGVAQETQYF.